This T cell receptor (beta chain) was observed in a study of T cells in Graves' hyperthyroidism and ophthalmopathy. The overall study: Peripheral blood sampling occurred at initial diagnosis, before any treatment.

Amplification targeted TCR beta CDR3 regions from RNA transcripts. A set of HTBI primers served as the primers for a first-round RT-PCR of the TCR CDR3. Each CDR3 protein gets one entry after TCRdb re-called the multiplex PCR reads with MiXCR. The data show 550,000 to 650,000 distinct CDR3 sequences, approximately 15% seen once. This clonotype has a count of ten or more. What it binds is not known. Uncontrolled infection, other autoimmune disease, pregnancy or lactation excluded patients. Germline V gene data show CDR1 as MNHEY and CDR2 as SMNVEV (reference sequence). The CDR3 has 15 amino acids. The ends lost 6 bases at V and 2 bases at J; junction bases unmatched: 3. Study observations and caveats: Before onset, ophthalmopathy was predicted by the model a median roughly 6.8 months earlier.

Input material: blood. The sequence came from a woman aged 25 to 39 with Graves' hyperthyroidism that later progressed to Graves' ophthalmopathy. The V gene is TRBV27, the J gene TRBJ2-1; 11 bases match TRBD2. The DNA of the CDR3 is TGTGCCAGCAGACTAGCGGGAGAGACCTACAATGAGCAGTTCTTC. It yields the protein CASRLAGETYNEQFF.